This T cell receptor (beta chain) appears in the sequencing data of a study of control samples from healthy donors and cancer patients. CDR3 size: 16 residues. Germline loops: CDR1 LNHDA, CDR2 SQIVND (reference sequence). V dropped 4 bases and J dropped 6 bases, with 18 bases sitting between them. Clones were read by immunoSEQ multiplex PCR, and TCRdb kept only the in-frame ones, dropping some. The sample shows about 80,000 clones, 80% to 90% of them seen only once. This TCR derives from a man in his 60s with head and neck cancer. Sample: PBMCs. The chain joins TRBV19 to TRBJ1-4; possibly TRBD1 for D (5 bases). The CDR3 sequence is CASSRRLAGRHEKLFF. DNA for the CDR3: TGTGCCAGTAGTAGGAGATTGGCAGGGCGTCATGAAAAACTGTTTTTT.